This TCR beta chain derives from a study of CD8+ T cells in alopecia areata. Study overall: C3H/HeJ donors aged roughly 6-12 months with spontaneous alopecia supplied skin grafted onto roughly 7-11-week-old female C3H/HeJ mice. Points from the study as a whole: Greater clonality was observed in lesional scalp samples, especially alopecia totalis/universalis, versus normal scalp. Scalp sample data also include resident alphabeta T cells from normal skin. In patients, TCRs were shared less clearly than in mice, and HLA may possibly be involved.

The study sorted pooled cutaneous lymph node cells by CD4, CD8alpha, NKG2D, NKG2ACE and other markers. cDNA serving as the sequencing template came from extracted, reverse transcribed RNA. The method was immunoSEQ multiplex PCR; TCRdb's version includes in-frame clones alone and lacks a portion of them. Altogether 250,000 or so clones were found in the sample, and no singletons occur. Germline lookup yields CDR1 FNHDT and CDR2 SITEND (reference sequence). The CDR3 is 11 amino acids. As for this clone: Antigen: not known. Mouse names are used for the genes. From the germline J gene comes the end of the CDR3, since the read stops 4 residues before it. The same CDR3 can be traced to other DNA sequences in this sample.

The sequenced material came from CD4+ T cells sorted from a lymph node. The TCR was taken from a C3H/HeJ mouse with alopecia areata. The mouse line has the MHC haplotype H2-k. This chain uses TRBV19 with TRBJ2-5, with D unresolved. CDR3 sequence reads: CASSRQDTQYF. The CDR3 DNA, read in part, is TGTGCCAGCAGCAGGCAGGAC.